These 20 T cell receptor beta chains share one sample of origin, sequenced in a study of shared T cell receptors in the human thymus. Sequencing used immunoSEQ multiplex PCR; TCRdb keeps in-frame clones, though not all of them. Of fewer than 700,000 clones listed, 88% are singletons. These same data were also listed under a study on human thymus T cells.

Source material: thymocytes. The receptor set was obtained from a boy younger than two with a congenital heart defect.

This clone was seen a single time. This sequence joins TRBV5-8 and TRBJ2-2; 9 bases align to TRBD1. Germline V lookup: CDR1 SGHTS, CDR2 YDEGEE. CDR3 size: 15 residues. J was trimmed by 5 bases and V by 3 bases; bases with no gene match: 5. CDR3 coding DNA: TGTGCCAGCAGCTCCGACAGGGGGTGGACCGGGGAGCTGTTTTTT. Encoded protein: CASSSDRGWTGELFF.

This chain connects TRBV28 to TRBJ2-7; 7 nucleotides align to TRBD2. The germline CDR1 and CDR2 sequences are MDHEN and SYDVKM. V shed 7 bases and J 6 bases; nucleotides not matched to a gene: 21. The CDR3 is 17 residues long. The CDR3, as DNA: TGTGCCAGCAAGCAAGTGCGGGAGACTCCACCTACGTTCGAGCAGTACTTC. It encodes CASKQVRETPPTFEQYF.

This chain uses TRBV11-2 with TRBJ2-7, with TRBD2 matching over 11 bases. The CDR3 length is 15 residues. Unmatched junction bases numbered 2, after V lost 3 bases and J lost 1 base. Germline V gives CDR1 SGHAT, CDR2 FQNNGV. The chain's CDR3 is CASSFRLAGSYEQYF. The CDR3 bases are TGTGCCAGCAGCTTTAGACTAGCGGGGTCCTACGAGCAGTACTTC.

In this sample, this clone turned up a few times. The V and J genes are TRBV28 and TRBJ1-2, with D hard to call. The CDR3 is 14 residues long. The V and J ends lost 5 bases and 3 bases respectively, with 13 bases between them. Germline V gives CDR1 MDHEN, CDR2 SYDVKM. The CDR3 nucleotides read TGTGCCAGCAGTCCCCCGCACGGAGACTATGGCTACACCTTC. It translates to CASSPPHGDYGYTF.

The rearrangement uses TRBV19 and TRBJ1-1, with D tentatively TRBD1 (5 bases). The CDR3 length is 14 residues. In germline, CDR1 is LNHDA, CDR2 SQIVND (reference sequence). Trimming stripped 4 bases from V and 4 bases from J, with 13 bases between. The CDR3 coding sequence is TGTGCCAGTAGTAGCCGGGACTTAAGCACTGAAGCTTTCTTT. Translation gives CASSSRDLSTEAFF.

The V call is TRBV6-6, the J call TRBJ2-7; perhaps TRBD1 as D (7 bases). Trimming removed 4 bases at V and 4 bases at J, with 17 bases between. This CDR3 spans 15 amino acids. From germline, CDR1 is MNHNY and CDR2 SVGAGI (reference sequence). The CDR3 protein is CASSSSVRGAYEQYF. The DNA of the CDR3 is TGTGCCAGCAGTTCGTCGGTCAGGGGGGCATACGAGCAGTACTTC.

CDR3 region: CASTHPGAGADTQYF. In DNA, the CDR3 is TGTGCCAGCACCCATCCCGGGGCGGGGGCAGATACGCAGTATTTT. The chain carries TRBV5-6 and TRBJ2-3; 7 bases align to TRBD2. The germline V gene encodes CDR1 SGHDT and CDR2 YYEEEE. V was pared by 6 bases and J by 4 bases, with 11 bases of the junction left unmatched. There are 15 residues in the CDR3.

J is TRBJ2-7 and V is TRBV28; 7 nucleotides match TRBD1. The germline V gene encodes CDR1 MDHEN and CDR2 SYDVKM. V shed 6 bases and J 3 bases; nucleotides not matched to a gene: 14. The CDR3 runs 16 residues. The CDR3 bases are TGTGCCAGCAGCCACACCGGGACAGCCACCCGCTACGAGCAGTACTTC. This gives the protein CASSHTGTATRYEQYF.

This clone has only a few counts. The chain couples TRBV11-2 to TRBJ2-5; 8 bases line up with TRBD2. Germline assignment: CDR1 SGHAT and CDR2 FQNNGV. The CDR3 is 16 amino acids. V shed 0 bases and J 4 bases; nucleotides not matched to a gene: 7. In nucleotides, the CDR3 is TGTGCCAGCAGCTTAGACGGGAGGGGGTGTAGAGAGACCCAGTACTTC. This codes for CASSLDGRGCRETQYF. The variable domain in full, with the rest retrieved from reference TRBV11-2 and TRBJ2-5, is EAGVAQSPRYKIIEKRQSVAFWCNPISGHATLYWYQQILGQGPKLLIQFQNNGVVDDSQLPKDRFSAERLKGVDSTLKIQPAKLEDSAVYLCASSLDGRGCRETQYFGPGTRLLVL.

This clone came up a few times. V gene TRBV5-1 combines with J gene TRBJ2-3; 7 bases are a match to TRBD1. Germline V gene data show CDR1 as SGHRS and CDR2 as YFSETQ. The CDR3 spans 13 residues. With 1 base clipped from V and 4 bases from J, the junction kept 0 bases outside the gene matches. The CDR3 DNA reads TGCGCCAGCAGCTTGACAGGGGCAGATACGCAGTATTTT. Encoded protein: CASSLTGADTQYF. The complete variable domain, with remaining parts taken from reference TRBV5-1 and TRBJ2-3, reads KAGVTQTPRYLIKTRGQQVTLSCSPISGHRSVSWYQQTPGQGLQFLFEYFSETQRNKGNFPGRFSGRQFSNSRSEMNVSTLELGDSALYLCASSLTGADTQYFGPGTRLTVL.

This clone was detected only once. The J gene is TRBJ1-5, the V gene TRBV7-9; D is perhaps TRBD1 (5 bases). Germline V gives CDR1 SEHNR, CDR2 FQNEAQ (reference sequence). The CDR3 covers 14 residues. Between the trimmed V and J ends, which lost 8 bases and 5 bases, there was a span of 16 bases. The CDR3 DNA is TGTGCCAGCGCGGCAGGGTCCAGGGATCAGCCCCAGCATTTT. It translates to CASAAGSRDQPQHF.

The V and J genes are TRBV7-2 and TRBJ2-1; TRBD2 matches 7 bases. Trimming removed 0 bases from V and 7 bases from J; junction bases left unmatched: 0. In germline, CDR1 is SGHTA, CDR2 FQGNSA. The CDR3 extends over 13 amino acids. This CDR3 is CASSLARGNEQFF. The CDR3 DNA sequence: TGTGCCAGCAGCTTAGCGCGGGGGAATGAGCAGTTCTTC.

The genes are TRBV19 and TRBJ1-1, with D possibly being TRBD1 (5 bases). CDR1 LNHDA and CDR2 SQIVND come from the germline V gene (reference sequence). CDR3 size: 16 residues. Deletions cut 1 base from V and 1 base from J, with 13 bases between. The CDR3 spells CASSIGADISNTEAFF. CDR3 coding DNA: TGTGCCAGTAGTATAGGTGCGGACATATCGAACACTGAAGCTTTCTTT.

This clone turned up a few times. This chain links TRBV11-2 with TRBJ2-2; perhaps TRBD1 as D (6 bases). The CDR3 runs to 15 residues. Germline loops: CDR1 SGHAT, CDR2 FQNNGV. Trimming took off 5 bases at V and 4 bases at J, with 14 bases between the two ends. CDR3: CASSQTGRGTGELFF. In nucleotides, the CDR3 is TGTGCCAGCAGCCAGACAGGCAGGGGCACCGGGGAGCTGTTTTTT.

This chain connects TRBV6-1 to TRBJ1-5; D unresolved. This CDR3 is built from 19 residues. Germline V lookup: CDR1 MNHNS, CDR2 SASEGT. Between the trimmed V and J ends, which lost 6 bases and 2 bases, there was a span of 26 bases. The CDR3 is CASREIPIYRGWRNQPQHF. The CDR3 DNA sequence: TGTGCCAGCAGAGAAATTCCTATCTACCGGGGTTGGCGCAATCAGCCCCAGCATTTT.

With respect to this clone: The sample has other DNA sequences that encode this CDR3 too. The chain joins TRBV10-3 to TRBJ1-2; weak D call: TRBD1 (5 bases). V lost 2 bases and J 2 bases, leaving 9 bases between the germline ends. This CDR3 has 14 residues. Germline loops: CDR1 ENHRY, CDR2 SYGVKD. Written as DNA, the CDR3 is TGTGCCATCAGTGAGGTGGGGGGAAACTATGGCTACACCTTC. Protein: CAISEVGGNYGYTF.

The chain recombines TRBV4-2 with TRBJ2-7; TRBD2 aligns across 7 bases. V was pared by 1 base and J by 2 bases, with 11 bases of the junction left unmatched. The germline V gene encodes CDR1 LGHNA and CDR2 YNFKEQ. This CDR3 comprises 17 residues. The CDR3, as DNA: TGTGCCAGCAGCCAAGCCGAACTGGGCGCGGGGGCCTACGAGCAGTACTTC. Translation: CASSQAELGAGAYEQYF.

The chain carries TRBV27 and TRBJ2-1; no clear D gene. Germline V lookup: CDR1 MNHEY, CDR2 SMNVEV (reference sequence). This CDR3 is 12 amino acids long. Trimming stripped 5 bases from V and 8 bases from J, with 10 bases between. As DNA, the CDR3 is TGTGCCAGCAGTATCAGCGCCCATGAGCAGTTCTTC. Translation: CASSISAHEQFF.

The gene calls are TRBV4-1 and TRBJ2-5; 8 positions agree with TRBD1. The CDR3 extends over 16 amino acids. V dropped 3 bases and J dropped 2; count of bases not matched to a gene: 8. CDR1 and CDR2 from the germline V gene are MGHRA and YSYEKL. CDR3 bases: TGCGCCAGCAGCCATTACGGACAGGGTCGACAAGAGACCCAGTACTTC. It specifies CASSHYGQGRQETQYF.

The CDR3, as DNA: TGTGCTAGTGGTTTGGCCCAGGGGGAAGATCAGCCCCAGCATTTT. This encodes CASGLAQGEDQPQHF. V and J are TRBV12-5 and TRBJ1-5; 7 nucleotides align to TRBD1. This CDR3 contains 15 residues. V trimming: 1 base; J trimming: 5 bases; junction bases outside the gene matches: 5. In germline, CDR1 is LGHNT, CDR2 FRNRAP.